This T cell receptor beta chain stems from a study of T-cell reconstitution after alpha-beta-depleted transplantation in children. Study outcomes and limitations: Certain patients had high TCRbeta diversity at day 60, and it came from recipient T cells and thymic progenitors that survived. Hyperexpanded clones declined; after one year, newly produced T cells mostly supplied diversity. Reportedly, roughly two months post-transplant, alpha-beta T cells arose from several hundred expanded graft clones.

The TCRbeta library incorporated unique molecular identifiers. From the PCR reads, TCRdb called clonotypes with MiXCR, one entry per CDR3 protein. The table lists about 830,000 distinct CDR3 sequences, about 15% of them singletons. About this clonotype itself: Its specificity is not known.

CDR3 length: 15 residues. V was trimmed by 2 bases and J by 3 bases, leaving 13 bases between them. CDR1 is SGHTA, CDR2 FQGTGA, per germline. This chain joins TRBV7-3 and TRBJ2-5, with D perhaps assigned TRBD1 or TRBD2 (5 bases each). Sample: PBMCs, mostly from graft donor cells, taken 360 days after TCRalphabeta/CD19-depleted stem cell transplant. This clonotype was obtained from a male patient younger than 18 who had a stem cell transplant for acute lymphoblastic leukemia, so the T cells may come from the graft donor. CDR3 nucleotide sequence: TGTGCCAGCAGCTTACATGGGACCTTTAAAGAGACCCAGTACTTC. Its translation: CASSLHGTFKETQYF. Combining the CDR3 with reference TRBV7-3 and TRBJ2-5 gives the whole variable domain GAGVSQTPSNKVTEKGKYVELRCDPISGHTALYWYRQSLGQGPEFLIYFQGTGAADDSGLPNDRFFAVRPEGSVSTLKIQRTERGDSAVYLCASSLHGTFKETQYFGPGTRLLVL.